These T cell receptor beta chains were read from a single sample in a study of T cell clones after liver transplantation. Generated by immunoSEQ multiplex PCR, the TCRdb table keeps only in-frame clones and is missing some. This table has just over 60,000 clones, around 75% appearing once. Here the sequenced sample was CD4+ T cells from blood, taken before liver transplant. Receptors originate from a human donor who received a liver transplant. Both conserved end residues are part of each CDR3. D genes are given only for firm matches. The size of a clone is reported for some rows only, either as once, few or many, or as a class for expanded clones.

len,j_gene,v_gene,d_gene,abundance,CDR3aa,CDR3nt
14,TRBJ1-1,TRBV30,NA,once,CAWSARTRLAEAFF,TGTGCCTGGAGTGCACGGACTCGTCTTGCCGAAGCTTTCTTT
14,TRBJ1-6,TRBV7-8,NA,NA,CASSATGRGSPLHF,TGTGCCAGCAGCGCAACAGGCCGTGGGTCACCCCTCCACTTT
15,TRBJ1-1,TRBV28,TRBD1,once,CASSITGEANTEAFF,TGTGCCAGCAGTATAACAGGGGAGGCCAACACTGAAGCTTTCTTT
12,TRBJ1-4,TRBV10-2,NA,NA,CASSIGDEKLFF,TGCGCCAGCAGTATAGGGGATGAAAAACTGTTTTTT
14,TRBJ2-5,TRBV11-3,TRBD1,once,CASSLGTVQETQYF,TGTGCCAGCAGCCTCGGGACAGTCCAAGAGACCCAGTACTTC
15,TRBJ1-5,TRBV2,NA,NA,CASSKGVFGNQPQHF,TGTGCCAGCAGCAAGGGGGTATTTGGCAATCAGCCCCAGCATTTT
16,TRBJ2-5,TRBV5-1,TRBD1,NA,CASSLSDRVSRETQYF,TGCGCCAGCAGCTTGTCGGACAGGGTCAGTCGGGAGACCCAGTACTTC
14,TRBJ1-2,TRBV28,TRBD1,NA,CASSSGTGPVGYTF,TGTGCCAGCAGTTCAGGGACAGGGCCAGTCGGCTACACCTTC
14,TRBJ1-2,TRBV11-2,NA,NA,CASSFQGSNYGYTF,TGTGCCAGCAGCTTTCAGGGGAGTAACTATGGCTACACCTTC
17,TRBJ1-2,TRBV7-2,NA,NA,CASSLLGAGLSNYGYTF,TGTGCCAGCAGCTTACTAGGGGCGGGGCTCTCTAACTATGGCTACACCTTC
15,TRBJ1-4,TRBV28,NA,NA,CASSPMTVYNEKLFF,TGTGCCAGCAGTCCGATGACAGTATATAATGAAAAACTGTTTTTT
15,TRBJ1-5,TRBV2,TRBD1,NA,CASKRGQGANQPQHF,TGTGCCAGCAAGAGGGGCCAGGGGGCAAATCAGCCCCAGCATTTT
17,TRBJ2-1,TRBV7-9,TRBD2,NA,CASSLATSGGAYNEQFF,TGTGCCAGCAGCTTGGCGACTAGCGGGGGAGCCTACAATGAGCAGTTCTTC
16,TRBJ2-7,TRBV25-1,TRBD1,few,CASSSRTGTGFYEQYF,TGTGCCAGCAGTAGTCGTACCGGGACAGGCTTCTACGAGCAGTACTTC
15,TRBJ1-5,TRBV2,TRBD1,NA,CASRGTGMGVSPQHF,TGTGCCAGCAGAGGGACAGGGATGGGGGTATCGCCCCAGCATTTT
14,TRBJ1-2,TRBV7-3,NA,few,CASSLSRLDYGYTF,TGTGCCAGCAGCTTATCGAGGCTGGACTATGGCTACACCTTC
13,TRBJ2-7,TRBV7-9,NA,NA,CASSLAGSGEQYF,TGTGCCAGCAGCTTAGCAGGTTCGGGCGAGCAGTACTTC
14,TRBJ1-2,TRBV6-1,TRBD1,few,CASSSQEGARGYTF,TGTGCCAGCAGCTCCCAGGAGGGGGCGCGCGGCTACACCTTC
12,TRBJ1-3,TRBV28,NA,NA,CASSTGGNTIYF,TGTGCCAGCAGCACAGGGGGAAACACCATATATTTT
15,TRBJ2-1,TRBV6-1,TRBD2,few,CASSLTSGGASEQFF,TGTGCCAGCAGTCTCACTAGCGGGGGGGCAAGTGAGCAGTTCTTC
12,TRBJ2-7,TRBV2,TRBD1,NA,CASRGQAREQYF,TGTGCCAGCAGGGGACAGGCCCGCGAGCAGTACTTC
15,TRBJ2-7,TRBV28,TRBD1,once,CASRGTGQGLYEQYF,TGTGCCAGCAGGGGAACGGGACAGGGTTTATACGAGCAGTACTTC
14,TRBJ2-1,TRBV6-1,TRBD2,NA,CASSDPGGGNEQFF,TGTGCCAGCAGTGACCCCGGGGGGGGGAATGAGCAGTTCTTC
15,TRBJ1-1,TRBV6-6,NA,NA,CASRAPGLGNTEAFF,TGTGCCAGCAGAGCTCCAGGCTTGGGGAACACTGAAGCTTTCTTT
17,TRBJ1-6,TRBV4-1,NA,NA,CASSPRHTSSYNSPLHF,TGCGCCAGCAGCCCCAGACACACAAGCTCCTATAATTCACCCCTCCACTTT
13,TRBJ2-7,TRBV9,NA,NA,CASSPETRDEQYF,TGTGCCAGCTCCCCGGAGACCAGGGACGAGCAGTACTTC
14,TRBJ1-5,TRBV7-9,NA,few,CASSLRGAEQPQHF,TGTGCCAGCAGCCTCCGAGGAGCGGAGCAGCCCCAGCATTTT
12,TRBJ2-7,TRBV10-3,TRBD2,NA,CASRDYSYEQYF,TGTGCCAGTCGGGACTACTCCTACGAGCAGTACTTC
15,TRBJ1-5,TRBV7-2,NA,NA,CASSVGQEPIQPQHF,TGTGCCAGCAGCGTGGGACAAGAACCGATTCAGCCCCAGCATTTT
11,TRBJ2-3,TRBV6-1,NA,NA,CACLLVETQYF,TGTGCCTGTCTATTAGTGGAGACGCAGTATTTT
14,TRBJ2-3,TRBV27,NA,NA,CASSSGSPWDTQYF,TGTGCCAGCAGTTCCGGGTCGCCCTGGGATACGCAGTATTTT